This TCR beta chain came from a study of PD-1 blockade in mismatch repair-deficient tumors. CDR1 is SGHNT, CDR2 YYREEE, per germline (reference sequence). There are 13 residues in the CDR3. V lost 5 bases to trimming and J lost 7 bases, with 16 bases between them. With regard to this clone: Its specificity is not known.

Study results and limitations: Tumor-resident clones, often absent from pretreatment blood, expanded after pembrolizumab and then contracted.

Sequencing was performed with immunoSEQ multiplex PCR; in TCRdb, only in-frame clones are kept and a portion is missing. Of around 110,000 clones listed, about 83% are singletons. This TCR derives from an adult with mismatch repair-deficient cancer. The rearrangement joins TRBV5-4 to TRBJ2-7, with D perhaps assigned TRBD1 or TRBD2 (5 bases each). The sequencing used peripheral blood, collected roughly 13 months after starting pembrolizumab. CDR3 sequence: CASRPGPLREQYF. The DNA for the CDR3 is TGTGCCAGCAGACCGGGACCACTGAGGGAGCAGTACTTC.